Below, 29 T cell receptor beta chains from the same sample are listed, as sequenced in a study of patients and donors after allogeneic stem cell transplantation. TCRdb re-called the RT-PCR reads through MiXCR, storing one row per CDR3 protein. The top ten hold roughly 6.4% of the sample, which has 900,000 to 1,000,000 distinct CDR3 sequences, 18% seen once. The material sequenced was blood, either unsorted or a sorted T cell fraction (not recorded which). The source of these receptors is a human donor who was either an allogeneic HSCT recipient or a stem cell or donor lymphocyte infusion donor (not recorded which). It is not recorded whose cells these are; they may come from a transplant donor.

V is TRBV25-1 and J is TRBJ2-7; D might be TRBD1 or TRBD2, each matching 5 bases. CDR3 length equals 14 residues. The germline V gene has CDR1 MGHDK and CDR2 SYGVNS. V was cut by 6 bases and J by 6 bases, with 18 bases left in between. The CDR3, as DNA: TGTGCCAGCAGCCCGGGACCCCTCGCGGGCGAGCAGTACTTC. Residues: CASSPGPLAGEQYF.

This clonotype showed up just a few times. The gene calls are TRBV7-3 and TRBJ2-1, with a possible D match to TRBD2 (6 bases). The CDR3 is 15 residues long. Deletions cut 5 bases from V and 1 base from J, with 12 bases between. Germline V gene sequence: CDR1 SGHTA, CDR2 FQGTGA. The CDR3 bases are TGTGCCAGCAGCCCGATAGCGGCATCCTACAATGAGCAGTTCTTC. Translated, it gives CASSPIAASYNEQFF.

In its sample, this clonotype was seen a few times. This chain uses TRBV4-1 with TRBJ2-7, with 8 bases fitting TRBD2. Trimming took 5 bases from V and 0 from J; bases not matched to a gene: 12. This CDR3 has 17 residues. In germline, CDR1 is MGHRA, CDR2 YSYEKL. The CDR3 loop reads CASSARLAGGHSYEQYF. The CDR3 region has the DNA TGCGCCAGCAGCGCAAGGCTGGCGGGAGGACACTCCTACGAGCAGTACTTC.

The sample holds a few counts of this clonotype. The J gene is TRBJ2-3, the V gene TRBV5-1; a possible D gene is TRBD2 (6 bases). Germline values: CDR1 SGHRS, CDR2 YFSETQ. The CDR3 runs 15 residues. V was pared by 7 bases and J by 4 bases, with 19 bases between. Written as DNA, the CDR3 is TGCGCCAGCGCCCTTCAGCGGGTGCTACCAGATACGCAGTATTTT. It translates to CASALQRVLPDTQYF.

J is TRBJ1-1 and V is TRBV7-8; D not certain. Deletions cut 3 bases from V and 2 bases from J, with 10 bases between. The CDR3 is 14 amino acids. Germline V gene lookup returns CDR1 SGHVS and CDR2 FQNEAQ. CDR3 DNA sequence: TGTGCCAGCAGCTTCCAGGAGACCAACACTGAAGCTTTCTTT. Protein: CASSFQETNTEAFF.

The sample holds many counts of this clonotype. The chain has TRBV20-1 and TRBJ1-1, with a tentative D call TRBD1 (6 bases). Germline V gene lookup returns CDR1 DFQATT and CDR2 SNEGSKA (reference sequence). This CDR3 is 14 amino acids long. Trimming cost V 1 base and J 0 bases, with 9 bases left between them. CDR3 sequence (DNA): TGCAGTGCTAGAGGGGGGGCAATGAACACTGAAGCTTTCTTT. It encodes CSARGGAMNTEAFF.

The chain links TRBV7-9 to TRBJ1-2; D not resolved. The CDR3 is 13 residues long. Trimming left V 5 bases short and J 3 bases short, with 10 bases between. The germline V gene encodes CDR1 SEHNR and CDR2 FQNEAQ (reference sequence). This chain's CDR3 is CASSLDLYYGYTF. The CDR3 region has the DNA TGTGCCAGCAGCCTTGACCTATACTATGGCTACACCTTC.

This clonotype was observed many times. The chain has TRBV10-3 and TRBJ2-2; the D gene is possibly TRBD1 (5 bases). Germline V CDR1 and CDR2: ENHRY, SYGVKD. Trimming removed 3 bases at V and 2 bases at J, with 10 bases between. The CDR3 covers 15 residues. CDR3 nucleotides: TGTGCCATCAGTGAAAGGGGTCTAAACACCGGGGAGCTGTTTTTT. Its translation: CAISERGLNTGELFF.

This clonotype was seen a few times. This chain connects TRBV27 to TRBJ2-1, with D unresolved. The CDR3 runs to 15 residues. In germline, CDR1 is MNHEY, CDR2 SMNVEV (reference sequence). Trimming removed 3 bases at V and 4 bases at J, with 13 bases between. The CDR3 spells CASSFRGIGYNEQFF. CDR3 DNA sequence: TGTGCCAGCAGTTTTCGAGGTATCGGTTACAATGAGCAGTTCTTC.

CDR3 protein: CASNIAAGANYEQYF. CDR3 coding DNA: TGTGCCAGCAATATCGCTGCCGGGGCGAACTACGAGCAGTACTTC. The chain uses TRBV6-1 and TRBJ2-7; D is tentatively TRBD1 or TRBD2 (5 bases each). Trimming shortened V by 7 bases and J by 3 bases, and 19 bases separated the two germline ends. Germline CDR1 MNHNS, CDR2 SASEGT. This CDR3 is 15 amino acids long.

Ten or more counts support this clonotype. The chain uses TRBV4-3 and TRBJ2-7, with TRBD1 matching over 8 bases. This CDR3 comprises 15 residues. V trimming: 0 bases; J trimming: 4 bases; junction bases outside the gene matches: 5. CDR1 is LGHNA and CDR2 is YSLEER in the germline V gene. The CDR3, as DNA: TGCGCCAGCAGCCAAGACAGGGGGCTTCTGTACGAGCAGTACTTC. It encodes CASSQDRGLLYEQYF.

The chain uses TRBV7-2 and TRBJ2-3; 8 bases agree with TRBD2. Germline CDR1 reads SGHTA; CDR2 reads FQGNSA. The CDR3 extends over 17 amino acids. The V and J ends lost 3 bases and 0 bases, in that order; junction bases with no gene match: 8. The CDR3 reads CASSFLVAGTSTDTQYF. The CDR3 DNA follows: TGTGCCAGCAGCTTTTTAGTAGCGGGGACAAGCACAGATACGCAGTATTTT.

This clonotype has just a few counts. The chain uses TRBV20-1 and TRBJ2-1; 9 bases line up with TRBD2. This CDR3 region has 12 residues. Trimming took 8 bases from V and 10 from J; bases not matched to a gene: 9. The V gene's germline CDR1 is DFQATT and CDR2 SNEGSKA (reference sequence). CDR3 amino acids: CSLLAGLGEQFF. The CDR3 region has the DNA TGCAGTCTTCTAGCGGGACTGGGGGAGCAGTTCTTC.

This clonotype was seen a handful of times. This chain uses TRBV10-3 with TRBJ2-7, with 9 bases lining up with TRBD2. Germline V gene lookup returns CDR1 ENHRY and CDR2 SYGVKD. This CDR3 has 16 amino acids. With V trimmed by 7 bases and J by 0 bases, 10 bases remained unmatched. The CDR3: CAIMSSGSPDSYEQYF. CDR3 bases: TGTGCCATCATGAGTAGCGGGAGCCCTGACTCCTACGAGCAGTACTTC.

The chain is built from TRBV11-2 and TRBJ1-3, with a weak D call TRBD1 (6 bases). Germline CDR1 is SGHAT and CDR2 is FQNNGV. The CDR3 has 17 amino acids. Deletions cut 4 bases from V and 0 bases from J, with 16 bases between. The CDR3: CASSSYRDPGSGNTIYF. In nucleotides, the CDR3 is TGTGCCAGCAGCTCCTACAGGGACCCGGGCTCTGGAAACACCATATATTTT.

This clonotype was counted between two and nine times. The chain employs TRBV24-1 and TRBJ2-1, with 14 bases aligning to TRBD2. Germline V gene sequence: CDR1 KGHDR, CDR2 SFDVKD. V dropped 1 base and J dropped 2; count of bases not matched to a gene: 6. This CDR3 comprises 19 residues. The CDR3 bases are TGTGCCACCAGTGATTTTAAAGAGACTAGCGGGAGGGCCTACAATGAGCAGTTCTTC. Residues: CATSDFKETSGRAYNEQFF.

The chain is built from TRBV7-3 and TRBJ2-1, with TRBD2 identical over 8 bases. This CDR3 has 16 amino acids. The germline V gene has CDR1 SGHTA and CDR2 FQGTGA. Unmatched junction bases numbered 11, after V lost 5 bases and J lost 5 bases. CDR3 coding DNA: TGTGCCAGCAGCGACCCACTAGCGGAGCCGCACAATGAGCAGTTCTTC. The encoded protein is CASSDPLAEPHNEQFF.

The chain has TRBV3-1 and TRBJ1-6; the D is unclear. This CDR3 comprises 13 residues. Germline CDR1 and CDR2: LGHDT and YNNKEL (reference sequence). Between the trimmed V and J ends, which lost 1 base and 9 bases, there was a span of 7 bases. DNA of the CDR3: TGTGCCAGCAGCCAAGGGGCGTTTTCACCCCTCCACTTT. This codes for CASSQGAFSPLHF.

There are many counts of this clonotype. The genes are TRBV7-2 and TRBJ1-1; unclear D gene. CDR1 and CDR2 from the germline V gene are SGHTA and FQGNSA. The CDR3 contains 16 residues. V was shortened by 3 bases and J by 1 base, with 15 bases between the two germline ends. In DNA form, the CDR3 reads TGTGCCAGCAGCTTCCGGGAACACTGGGGGAACACTGAAGCTTTCTTT. Translation: CASSFREHWGNTEAFF. The full variable domain, rest sourced from reference TRBV7-2 and TRBJ1-1, is GAGVSQSPSNKVTEKGKDVELRCDPISGHTALYWYRQSLGQGLEFLIYFQGNSAPDKSGLPSDRFSAERTGGSVSTLTIQRTQQEDSAVYLCASSFREHWGNTEAFFGQGTRLTVV.

The rearrangement joins TRBV6-2 or TRBV6-3 to TRBJ1-2; D might be TRBD1 (5 bases). V shed 0 bases and J shed 4 bases, with 12 bases lying between them. Looked up from germline, CDR1 is MNHEY and CDR2 is SVGEGT. The CDR3 is 15 residues long. In nucleotides, the CDR3 is TGTGCCAGCAGTTACTCGAATCTCCAGGGCTATGGCTACACCTTC. It yields the protein CASSYSNLQGYGYTF.

The table lists this clonotype with many counts. The J gene is TRBJ2-3, the V gene TRBV5-1, with D tentatively TRBD2 (7 bases). V shed 0 bases and J shed 0 bases, with 11 bases lying between them. This CDR3 is 16 amino acids long. The V gene's germline CDR1 is SGHRS and CDR2 YFSETQ. CDR3 in DNA: TGCGCCAGCAGCTTGGAAGGCGGGGGCAGCACAGATACGCAGTATTTT. This encodes CASSLEGGGSTDTQYF.

The chain employs TRBV5-1 and TRBJ2-3; D not certain. The V end lost 0 bases, the J end lost 5 bases, and 7 bases lay between the germline ends. Germline V lookup: CDR1 SGHRS, CDR2 YFSETQ. This CDR3 spans 13 amino acids. CDR3 sequence: CASSLGREDTQYF. CDR3 in DNA: TGCGCCAGCAGCTTGGGTAGAGAAGATACGCAGTATTTT.

V gene TRBV12-3 or TRBV12-4 combines with J gene TRBJ1-2; 7 nucleotides align to TRBD1. The CDR3 has 15 amino acids. With V trimmed by 7 bases and J by 2 bases, 10 bases remained unmatched. For the CDR3, the DNA is TGTGCCAGCACTAAACAGGGGTCGTTCAACTATGGCTACACCTTC. Translating gives CASTKQGSFNYGYTF.

The chain joins TRBV7-9 to TRBJ2-7; TRBD1 is a possible D gene (5 bases). The CDR3 is made up of 16 amino acids. Germline CDR1 SEHNR, CDR2 FQNEAQ (reference sequence). V lost 4 bases and J 2 bases, leaving 18 bases between the germline ends. CDR3 in DNA: TGTGCCAGCAGCTCCCGCGGCCCCCAGGGCACCTACGAGCAGTACTTC. This sequence encodes CASSSRGPQGTYEQYF.

The genes are TRBV12-3 or TRBV12-4 and TRBJ2-4; TRBD2 agrees at 8 bases. CDR3 length: 17 residues. The trim removed 3 bases at V and 3 bases at J, leaving 10 bases unmatched. The CDR3 region is CASSFGTRSSVKNIQYF. The CDR3, as DNA: TGTGCCAGCAGTTTCGGGACTAGAAGTAGCGTCAAAAACATTCAGTACTTC.

A few counts support this clonotype. The V gene is TRBV6-2 or TRBV6-3, the J gene TRBJ1-6; D is ambiguous. Looked up from germline, CDR1 is MNHEY and CDR2 is SVGEGT. Trimming shortened V by 2 bases and J by 10 bases, and 12 bases separated the two germline ends. CDR3 size: 14 residues. Written as DNA, the CDR3 is TGTGCCAGCAGTTACGTCGATAGAACCTCACCCCTCCACTTT. This gives the protein CASSYVDRTSPLHF.

The V call is TRBV4-1, the J call TRBJ1-6; D is undetermined. The germline CDR1 and CDR2 sequences are MGHRA and YSYEKL. V was clipped by 5 bases and J by 6 bases, with 14 bases between them. This CDR3 contains 15 residues. CDR3 amino acids: CASSVAVVSNSPLHF. For the CDR3, the DNA is TGCGCCAGCAGCGTCGCGGTGGTTAGTAATTCACCCCTCCACTTT.

Only a few counts were recorded for this clonotype. The chain joins TRBV15 to TRBJ2-1; D call uncertain. The V end lost 2 bases, the J end lost 5 bases, and 7 bases lay between the germline ends. CDR3 length: 13 residues. Germline V CDR1 and CDR2: LNHNV, YYDKDF (reference sequence). The CDR3 DNA reads TGTGCCACCAGCAGACTCCTAAACAATGAGCAGTTCTTC. It specifies CATSRLLNNEQFF.

As regards this clonotype: A read error may be the cause here, since a much bigger clone is one base away. The chain links TRBV12-3 or TRBV12-4 to TRBJ2-5, with 12 bases identical to TRBD2. The ends lost 4 bases at V and 4 bases at J; junction bases unmatched: 4. This CDR3 contains 15 residues. CDR3 loop: CASSSSGRAPETQYF. CDR3 coding DNA: TGTGCCAGCAGTTCTAGCGGGAGGGCCCCAGAGACCCAGTACTTC.